Each of the 22 T cell receptor beta chains below was sequenced from the same sample in a study of T cell responses to AZD1222 COVID-19 vaccine. Produced via immunoSEQ multiplex PCR; TCRdb's table is partial and in-frame only. This table holds roughly 100,000 clones, about 86% found once. The specimen was peripheral blood, collected on day 0 of AZD1222 vaccination. All receptors come from an adult in good health.

This chain connects TRBV18 to TRBJ2-1; 8 bases map to TRBD2. Germline assignment: CDR1 KGHSH and CDR2 LQKENI. With V trimmed by 4 bases and J by 4 bases, 12 bases remained unmatched. The CDR3 is made up of 17 amino acids. CDR3 residues: CASSRGSETSAYNEQFF. CDR3 DNA: TGTGCCAGCTCACGGGGGTCTGAGACTAGCGCTTACAATGAGCAGTTCTTC.

The chain has TRBV6-2 or TRBV6-3 and TRBJ1-2, with a tentative D call TRBD1 (6 bases). Germline CDR1 and CDR2: MNHEY and SVGEGT. Trimming stripped 2 bases from V and 2 bases from J, with 9 bases between. CDR3 length: 14 amino acids. The CDR3 coding sequence is TGTGCCAGCAGTTACAGGACAGCGAACTATGGCTACACCTTC. Its protein product is CASSYRTANYGYTF.

The chain employs TRBV15 and TRBJ2-2, with D tentatively TRBD1 or TRBD2 (5 bases each). The CDR3 covers 17 residues. The germline gives CDR1 LNHNV, CDR2 YYDKDF (reference sequence). Trimming took 0 bases from V and 6 from J, leaving 17 bases between them. The chain's CDR3 is CATSREWLGPSSGELFF. DNA for the CDR3: TGTGCCACCAGCAGAGAATGGTTGGGACCGTCGTCCGGGGAGCTGTTTTTT.

The chain has TRBV7-2 and TRBJ2-7; 7 positions agree with TRBD2. CDR1 and CDR2 (germline): SGHTA, FQGNSA. CDR3 length: 15 amino acids. Trimming cost V 2 bases and J 4 bases; bases outside gene matches: 8. In DNA form, the CDR3 reads TGTGCCAGCAGCTTAATGGTAGCTAGCGGTTACGAGCAGTACTTC. Amino acids: CASSLMVASGYEQYF.

CDR3 in amino acids: CASSGPLAGVWNEQFF. CDR3 DNA: TGTGCCAGCAGCGGTCCACTAGCGGGAGTTTGGAATGAGCAGTTCTTC. V gene TRBV9 combines with J gene TRBJ2-1, with 11 bases fitting TRBD2. The length of the CDR3 is 16 residues. V was pared by 3 bases and J by 7 bases, with 9 bases of the junction left unmatched. CDR1 is SGDLS, CDR2 YYNGEE, per germline.

DNA of the CDR3: TGTGCCAGCAGCCCACTGGCTGGAAACACCATATATTTT. It encodes CASSPLAGNTIYF. The chain uses TRBV7-2 and TRBJ1-3; D is unresolved. The germline V gene has CDR1 SGHTA and CDR2 FQGNSA. The CDR3 length is 13 residues. Trimming left V 5 bases short and J 2 bases short, with 7 bases between. Combining the CDR3 with reference TRBV7-2 and TRBJ1-3 gives the whole variable domain GAGVSQSPSNKVTEKGKDVELRCDPISGHTALYWYRQSLGQGLEFLIYFQGNSAPDKSGLPSDRFSAERTGGSVSTLTIQRTQQEDSAVYLCASSPLAGNTIYFGEGSWLTVV.

The chain has TRBV7-2 and TRBJ2-7, with D tentatively TRBD2 (5 bases). CDR1 SGHTA and CDR2 FQGNSA come from the germline V gene. V lost 5 bases and J lost 0, with 17 bases in between. The CDR3 is made up of 16 amino acids. This CDR3 reads CASSPSGSGSSYEQYF. The DNA of the CDR3 is TGTGCCAGCAGCCCCTCTGGGAGCGGTAGCTCCTACGAGCAGTACTTC.

In its sample, this clone was seen a few times. V gene TRBV28 combines with J gene TRBJ1-3, with no clear D. Per germline, CDR1 MDHEN and CDR2 SYDVKM. The ends were cut back, 3 bases at V and 0 bases at J, with 12 bases in the middle. The CDR3 consists of 16 residues. The CDR3 DNA follows: TGTGCCAGCAGTTTTAAGGGTCTTAGCTCTGGAAACACCATATATTTT. Protein product: CASSFKGLSSGNTIYF.

The genes are TRBV27 and TRBJ1-1; no clear D gene. Germline V gene sequence: CDR1 MNHEY, CDR2 SMNVEV (reference sequence). This CDR3 has 16 residues. Trimming removed 5 bases at V and 0 bases at J, with 16 bases between. The CDR3 DNA sequence: TGTGCCAGCAGTCTACTCTGGGCAGGCATGAACACTGAAGCTTTCTTT. It translates to CASSLLWAGMNTEAFF.

This clone was counted a few times. This chain uses TRBV2 with TRBJ2-7; 8 nucleotides line up with TRBD1. Germline loops: CDR1 SNHLY, CDR2 FYNNEI. CDR3 length: 14 residues. Losses at the gene ends were 6 bases for V and 1 base for J; bases not matched to a gene: 5. This chain's CDR3 is CASRLDRESYEQYF. The CDR3 DNA is TGTGCCAGCAGACTGGACAGGGAATCCTACGAGCAGTACTTC.

This clone appeared once. The chain links TRBV11-1 to TRBJ2-1, with a weak D call TRBD2 (5 bases). This CDR3 contains 15 residues. The germline V gene has CDR1 SGHAT and CDR2 FQDESV (reference sequence). Trimming cost V 5 bases and J 5 bases, with 16 bases left between them. CDR3 residues: CASSPRARPNNEQFF. In nucleotides, the CDR3 is TGTGCCAGCAGCCCGAGGGCCAGACCGAACAATGAGCAGTTCTTC.

This chain uses TRBV12-5 with TRBJ1-1; a weak D match, TRBD1 (5 bases). The V and J ends lost 7 bases and 5 bases respectively, with 11 bases between them. CDR1 and CDR2 from the germline V gene are LGHNT and FRNRAP. CDR3 length: 12 amino acids. This chain's CDR3 is CASEGDGTEAFF. As DNA, the CDR3 is TGTGCTAGTGAAGGGGACGGAACTGAAGCTTTCTTT.

The count of this clone is one. V usage is TRBV25-1 and J usage is TRBJ1-1; no reliable D call. V shed 7 bases and J shed 3 bases, with 12 bases lying between them. This CDR3 contains 13 residues. Germline CDR1 reads MGHDK; CDR2 reads SYGVNS. The chain's CDR3 is CASKDFGYTEAFF. The CDR3 DNA reads as TGTGCCAGCAAAGATTTTGGGTACACTGAAGCTTTCTTT.

The J gene is TRBJ1-2, the V gene TRBV5-6; weak D call: TRBD1 (5 bases). From germline, CDR1 is SGHDT and CDR2 YYEEEE. Trimming took off 4 bases at V and 6 bases at J, with 10 bases between the two ends. This CDR3 region has 12 residues. CDR3 DNA sequence: TGTGCCAGCAGCCCAGGGACGCATGGCTACACCTTC. As protein: CASSPGTHGYTF.

V usage is TRBV4-3 and J usage is TRBJ2-6; 13 nucleotides agree with TRBD2. This CDR3 has 18 residues. CDR1 is LGHNA and CDR2 is YSLEER in the germline V gene. Losses at the gene ends were 4 bases for V and 0 bases for J; bases not matched to a gene: 3. This CDR3 is CASSRGTSGNSGANVLTF. Written as DNA, the CDR3 is TGCGCCAGCAGCCGTGGGACTAGCGGGAACTCTGGGGCCAACGTCCTGACTTTC.

The chain joins TRBV3-1 (or the pseudogene TRBV3-2) to TRBJ1-6; D is unclear. Germline assignment: CDR1 LGHDT and CDR2 YNNKEL (reference sequence). V was trimmed by 2 bases and J by 6 bases, leaving 5 bases between them. This CDR3 contains 13 residues. DNA of the CDR3: TGTGCCAGCAGCCAACAGGTTAATTCACCCCTCCACTTT. It is translated as CASSQQVNSPLHF.

The chain couples TRBV4-1 to TRBJ2-1; the match to TRBD2 covers 10 bases. CDR1 is MGHRA and CDR2 is YSYEKL in the germline V gene. The V segment lost 4 bases and the J segment 4 bases; nucleotides outside the gene matches: 10. This CDR3 has 17 amino acids. CDR3 protein: CASSLDRLAGTYNEQFF. The CDR3 coding sequence is TGCGCCAGCAGCCTTGATAGACTAGCGGGTACTTACAATGAGCAGTTCTTC.

The genes are TRBV19 and TRBJ2-7, with D perhaps matching TRBD2 (5 bases). The V and J ends lost 6 bases and 2 bases respectively, with 11 bases between them. The CDR3 sequence is 13 residues long. From germline, CDR1 is LNHDA and CDR2 SQIVND (reference sequence). As DNA, the CDR3 is TGTGCCAGTAGGGGCGGGCCCACCTACGAGCAGTACTTC. Its translation is CASRGGPTYEQYF. Based on the CDR3 plus reference TRBV19 and TRBJ2-7, the full variable domain is DGGITQSPKYLFRKEGQNVTLSCEQNLNHDAMYWYRQDPGQGLRLIYYSQIVNDFQKGDIAEGYSVSREKKESFPLTVTSAQKNPTAFYLCASRGGPTYEQYFGPGTRLTVT.

The chain recombines TRBV28 with TRBJ1-1; D uncertain. Germline V gives CDR1 MDHEN, CDR2 SYDVKM. The CDR3 contains 14 residues. The V end was cut by 6 bases, the J end by 0 bases, with 11 bases between. CDR3 region: CASRDERVNTEAFF. The CDR3 bases are TGTGCCAGCAGGGACGAGAGAGTGAACACTGAAGCTTTCTTT.

The rearrangement links TRBV28 to TRBJ2-7, with 7 bases fitting TRBD1. This CDR3 has 13 amino acids. Looked up from germline, CDR1 is MDHEN and CDR2 is SYDVKM. Trimming removed 6 bases from V and 0 bases from J; junction bases left unmatched: 2. CDR3 sequence reads: CASRTGSSYEQYF. The CDR3 DNA reads as TGTGCCAGCAGGACAGGGAGCTCCTACGAGCAGTACTTC. Drawing the rest from reference TRBV28 and TRBJ2-7, the complete variable domain is DVKVTQSSRYLVKRTGEKVFLECVQDMDHENMFWYRQDPGLGLRLIYFSYDVKMKEKGDIPEGYSVSREKKERFSLILESASTNQTSMYLCASRTGSSYEQYFGPGTRLTVT.

J is TRBJ1-5 and V is TRBV6-1; D is unclear. The CDR3 spans 15 residues. Trimming pared 1 base from V and 4 bases from J, leaving 11 bases between. Germline CDR1 is MNHNS and CDR2 is SASEGT. CDR3 DNA sequence: TGTGCCAGCAGTGAAGGCAGCCTTCTAAATCAGCCCCAGCATTTT. It codes for CASSEGSLLNQPQHF.

V and J are TRBV5-4 and TRBJ1-2; D may be TRBD1 (6 bases). This CDR3 spans 17 amino acids. Germline V gene data show CDR1 as SGHNT and CDR2 as YYREEE (reference sequence). V lost 4 bases and J 4 bases, leaving 23 bases between the germline ends. CDR3 DNA sequence: TGTGCCAGCAGCCTCCCGTCACGAGGACAGCAGATCTATGGCTACACCTTC. Translated: CASSLPSRGQQIYGYTF.